The following is a T cell receptor beta chain sequence with its context. No antigen is known for it. TCRdb passed the reads through MiXCR, listing each CDR3 protein once. The sample carries about 400,000 distinct CDR3 sequences, around a sixth recorded once. The sample belongs to a study of T cell repertoires in cytomegalovirus infection. Study summary: Public TCR beta signatures marked donors with CMV infection and the matching HLA.

Overall study findings and caveats: Dominating the ex vivo response were HLA-C-restricted CMV-specific TCR beta clonotypes. Cumulative frequency of public TCR beta families picked out carriers of CMV plus the relevant HLA.

V gave up 4 bases and J gave up 1 base; unmatched junction bases: 2. The germline CDR1 and CDR2 sequences are SGHRS and YFSETQ. The CDR3 loop spans 15 amino acids. V gene TRBV5-1 combines with J gene TRBJ2-3, with TRBD2 matching 11 bases. The origin of this receptor is a human donor in good health (CMV status not recorded). Some clones in this sample may be carry-over from other donors' samples. What was sequenced was PBMCs. CDR3 in amino acids: CASSVGLAGTDTQYF. For the CDR3, the DNA is TGCGCCAGCAGCGTGGGACTAGCGGGCACAGATACGCAGTATTTT.